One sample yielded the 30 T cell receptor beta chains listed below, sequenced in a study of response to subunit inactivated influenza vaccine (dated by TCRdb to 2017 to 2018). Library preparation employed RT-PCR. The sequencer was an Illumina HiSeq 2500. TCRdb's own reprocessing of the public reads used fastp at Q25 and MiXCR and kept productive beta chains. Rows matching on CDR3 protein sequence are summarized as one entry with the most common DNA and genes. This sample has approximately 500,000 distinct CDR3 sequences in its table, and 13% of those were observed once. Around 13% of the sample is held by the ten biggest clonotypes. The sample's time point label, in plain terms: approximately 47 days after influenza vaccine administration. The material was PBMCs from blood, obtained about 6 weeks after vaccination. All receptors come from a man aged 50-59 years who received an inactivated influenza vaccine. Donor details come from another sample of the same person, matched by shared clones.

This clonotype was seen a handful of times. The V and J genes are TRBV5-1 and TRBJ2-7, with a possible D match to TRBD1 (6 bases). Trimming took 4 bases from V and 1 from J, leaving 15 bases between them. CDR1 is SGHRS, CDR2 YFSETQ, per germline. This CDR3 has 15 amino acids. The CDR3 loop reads CASSQHRDTSYEQYF. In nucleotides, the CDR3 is TGCGCCAGCAGCCAGCACCGGGACACGTCCTACGAGCAGTACTTC.

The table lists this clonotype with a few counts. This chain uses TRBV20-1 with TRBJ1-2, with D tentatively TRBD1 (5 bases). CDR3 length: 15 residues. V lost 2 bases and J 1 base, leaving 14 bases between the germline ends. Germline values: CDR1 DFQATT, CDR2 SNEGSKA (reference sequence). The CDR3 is CSARKWGVFNYGYTF. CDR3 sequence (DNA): TGCAGTGCTAGAAAGTGGGGCGTCTTTAACTATGGCTACACCTTC.

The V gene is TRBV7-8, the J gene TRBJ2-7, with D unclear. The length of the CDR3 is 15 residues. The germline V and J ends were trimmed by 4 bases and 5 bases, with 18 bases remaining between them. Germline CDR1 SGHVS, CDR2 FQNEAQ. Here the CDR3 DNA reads TGTGCCAGCAGCTCCTTGGGAAACCCGATCGACGAGCAGTACTTC. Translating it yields CASSSLGNPIDEQYF.

The CDR3 reads CASSYSPRVSYNEQFF. Written as DNA, the CDR3 is TGTGCCAGCAGTTACTCCCCCAGAGTTTCCTACAATGAGCAGTTCTTC. This chain uses TRBV6-5 with TRBJ2-1; D gene unclear. Germline loops: CDR1 MNHEY, CDR2 SVGAGI. This CDR3 is built from 16 residues. V was shortened by 0 bases and J by 1 base, with 10 bases between the two germline ends.

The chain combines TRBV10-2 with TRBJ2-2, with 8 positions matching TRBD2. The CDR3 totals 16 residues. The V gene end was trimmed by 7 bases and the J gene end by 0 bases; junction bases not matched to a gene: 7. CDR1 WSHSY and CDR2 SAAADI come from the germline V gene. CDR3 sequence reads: CASIGSGGANTGELFF. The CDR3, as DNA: TGCGCCAGCATTGGGAGCGGGGGTGCGAACACCGGGGAGCTGTTTTTT.

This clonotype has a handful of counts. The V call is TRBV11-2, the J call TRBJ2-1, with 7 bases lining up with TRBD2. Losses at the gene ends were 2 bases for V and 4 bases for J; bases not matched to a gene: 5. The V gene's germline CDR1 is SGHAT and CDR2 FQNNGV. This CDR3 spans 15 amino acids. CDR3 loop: CASSLLRGRYNEQFF. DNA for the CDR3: TGTGCCAGCAGCTTATTGCGGGGGAGATACAATGAGCAGTTCTTC.

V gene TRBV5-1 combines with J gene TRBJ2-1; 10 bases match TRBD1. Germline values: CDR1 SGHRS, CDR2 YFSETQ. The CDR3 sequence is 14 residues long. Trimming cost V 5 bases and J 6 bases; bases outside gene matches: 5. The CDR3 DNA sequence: TGCGCCAGCAGATGGGACAGGGGAACCAATGAGCAGTTCTTC. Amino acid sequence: CASRWDRGTNEQFF.

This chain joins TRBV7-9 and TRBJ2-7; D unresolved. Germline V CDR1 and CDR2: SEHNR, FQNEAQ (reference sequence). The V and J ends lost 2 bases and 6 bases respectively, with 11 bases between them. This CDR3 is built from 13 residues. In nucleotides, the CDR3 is TGTGCCAGCAGCTTAAGGATCCAAAGCGAGCAGTACTTC. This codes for CASSLRIQSEQYF. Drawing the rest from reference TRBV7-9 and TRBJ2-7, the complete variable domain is DTGVSQNPRHKITKRGQNVTFRCDPISEHNRLYWYRQTLGQGPEFLTYFQNEAQLEKSRLLSDRFSAERPKGSFSTLEIQRTEQGDSAMYLCASSLRIQSEQYFGPGTRLTVT.

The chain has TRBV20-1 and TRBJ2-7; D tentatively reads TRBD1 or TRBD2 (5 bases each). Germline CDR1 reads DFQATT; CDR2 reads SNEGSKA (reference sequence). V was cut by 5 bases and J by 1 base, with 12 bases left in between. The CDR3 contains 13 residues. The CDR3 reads CSAVRDGSYEQYF. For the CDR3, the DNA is TGCAGTGCTGTCCGGGACGGGTCCTACGAGCAGTACTTC.

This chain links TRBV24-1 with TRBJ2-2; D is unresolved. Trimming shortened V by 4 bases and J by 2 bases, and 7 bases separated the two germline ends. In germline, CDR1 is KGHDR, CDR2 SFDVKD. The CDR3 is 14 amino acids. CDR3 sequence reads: CATSETLNTGELFF. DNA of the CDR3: TGTGCCACCAGTGAGACCCTAAACACCGGGGAGCTGTTTTTT.

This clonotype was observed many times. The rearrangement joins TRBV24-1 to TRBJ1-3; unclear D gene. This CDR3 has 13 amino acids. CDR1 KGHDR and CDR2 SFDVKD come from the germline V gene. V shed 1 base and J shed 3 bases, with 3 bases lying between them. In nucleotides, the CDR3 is TGTGCCACCAGTGATTTCCGTGGAAACACCATATATTTT. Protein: CATSDFRGNTIYF.

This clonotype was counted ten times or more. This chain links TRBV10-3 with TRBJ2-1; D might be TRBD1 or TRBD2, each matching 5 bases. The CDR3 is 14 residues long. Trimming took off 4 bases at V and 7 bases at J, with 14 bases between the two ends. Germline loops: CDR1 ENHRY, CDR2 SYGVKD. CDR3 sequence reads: CAISAGLAWNEQFF. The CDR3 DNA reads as TGTGCCATCAGTGCGGGGCTAGCATGGAATGAGCAGTTCTTC.

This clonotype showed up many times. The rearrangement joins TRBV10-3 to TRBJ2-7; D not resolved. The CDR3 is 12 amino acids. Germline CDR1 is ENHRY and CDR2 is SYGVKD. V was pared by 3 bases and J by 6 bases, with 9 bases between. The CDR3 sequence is CAISDGSREQYF. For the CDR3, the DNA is TGTGCCATCAGTGACGGATCCCGCGAGCAGTACTTC.

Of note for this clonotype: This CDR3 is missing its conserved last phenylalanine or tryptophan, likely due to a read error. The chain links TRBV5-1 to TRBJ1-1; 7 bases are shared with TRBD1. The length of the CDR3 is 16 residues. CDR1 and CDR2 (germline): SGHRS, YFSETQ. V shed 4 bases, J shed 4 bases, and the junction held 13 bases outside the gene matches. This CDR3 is CASSARPQGEGTEAFL. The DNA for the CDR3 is TGCGCCAGCAGCGCCAGACCTCAGGGGGAGGGCACTGAAGCTTTCCTT.

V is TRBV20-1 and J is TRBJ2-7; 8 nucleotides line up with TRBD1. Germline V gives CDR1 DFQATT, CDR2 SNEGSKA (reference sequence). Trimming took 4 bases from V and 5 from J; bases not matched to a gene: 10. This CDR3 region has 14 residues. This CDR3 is CSAKNGQGLHEQYF. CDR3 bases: TGCAGTGCTAAAAATGGACAGGGTCTCCACGAGCAGTACTTC.

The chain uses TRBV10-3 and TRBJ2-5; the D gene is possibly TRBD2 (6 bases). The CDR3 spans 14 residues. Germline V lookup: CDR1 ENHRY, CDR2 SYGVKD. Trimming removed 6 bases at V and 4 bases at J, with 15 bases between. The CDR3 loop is CAIRDYRRGETQYF. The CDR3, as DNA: TGTGCCATCAGAGACTACAGGAGGGGAGAGACCCAGTACTTC.

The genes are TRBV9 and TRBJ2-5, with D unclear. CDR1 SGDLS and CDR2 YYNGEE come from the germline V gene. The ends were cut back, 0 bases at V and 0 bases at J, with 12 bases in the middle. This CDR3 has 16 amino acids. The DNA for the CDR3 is TGTGCCAGCAGCGTAGCAGCACAGACGAACCAAGAGACCCAGTACTTC. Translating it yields CASSVAAQTNQETQYF.

The CDR3 loop reads CASRTGLAGAVELFF. For the CDR3, the DNA is TGTGCCAGCAGGACGGGACTAGCGGGAGCCGTGGAGCTGTTTTTT. The chain employs TRBV6-1 and TRBJ2-2; TRBD2 matches 14 bases. Germline V gene data show CDR1 as MNHNS and CDR2 as SASEGT. Trimming cost V 6 bases and J 10 bases; bases outside gene matches: 7. There are 15 residues in the CDR3.

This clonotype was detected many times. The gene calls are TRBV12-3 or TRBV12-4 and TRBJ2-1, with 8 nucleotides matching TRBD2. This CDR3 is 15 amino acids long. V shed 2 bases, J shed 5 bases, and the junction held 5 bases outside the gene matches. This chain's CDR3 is CASSLISGDDNEQFF. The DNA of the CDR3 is TGTGCCAGCAGTTTAATTAGCGGGGACGACAATGAGCAGTTCTTC.

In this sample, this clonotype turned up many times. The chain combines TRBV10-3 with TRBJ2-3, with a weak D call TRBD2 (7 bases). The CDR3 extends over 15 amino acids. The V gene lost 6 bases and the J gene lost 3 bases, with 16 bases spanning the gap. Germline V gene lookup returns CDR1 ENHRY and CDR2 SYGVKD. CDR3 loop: CAISGRGGQTDTQYF. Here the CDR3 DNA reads TGTGCCATCAGCGGAAGGGGGGGGCAGACAGATACGCAGTATTTT.

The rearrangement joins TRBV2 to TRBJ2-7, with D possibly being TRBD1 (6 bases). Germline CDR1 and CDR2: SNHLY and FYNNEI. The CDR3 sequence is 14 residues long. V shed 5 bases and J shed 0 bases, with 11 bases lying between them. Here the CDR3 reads CASSLGQLSYEQYF. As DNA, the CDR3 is TGTGCCAGCAGTCTGGGACAACTCTCCTACGAGCAGTACTTC.

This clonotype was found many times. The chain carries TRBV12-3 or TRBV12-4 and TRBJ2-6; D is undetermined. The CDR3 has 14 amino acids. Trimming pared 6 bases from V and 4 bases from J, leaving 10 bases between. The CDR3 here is CASSTVTGANVLTF. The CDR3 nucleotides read TGTGCCAGCAGCACAGTCACCGGGGCCAACGTCCTGACTTTC.

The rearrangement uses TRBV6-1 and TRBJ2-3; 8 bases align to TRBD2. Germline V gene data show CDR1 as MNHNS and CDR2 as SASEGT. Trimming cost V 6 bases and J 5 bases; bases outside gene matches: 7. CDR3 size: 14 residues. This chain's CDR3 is CASRPAGGQDTQYF. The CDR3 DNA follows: TGTGCCAGCAGACCCGCGGGGGGCCAAGATACGCAGTATTTT.

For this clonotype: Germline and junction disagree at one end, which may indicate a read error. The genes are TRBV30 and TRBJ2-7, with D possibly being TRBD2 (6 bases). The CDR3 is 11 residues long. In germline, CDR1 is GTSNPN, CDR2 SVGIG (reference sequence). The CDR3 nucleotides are TGTGCCTGGAGTGTTTTAGACCTCGGAGGGTTC. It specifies CAWSVLDLGGF.

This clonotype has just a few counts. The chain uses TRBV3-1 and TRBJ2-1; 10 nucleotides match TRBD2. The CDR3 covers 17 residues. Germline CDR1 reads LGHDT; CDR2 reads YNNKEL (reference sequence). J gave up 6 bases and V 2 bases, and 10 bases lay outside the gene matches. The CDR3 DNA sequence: TGTGCCAGCAGCCAATGGGCTAGCGGGAGTGGAGGCAATGAGCAGTTCTTC. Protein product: CASSQWASGSGGNEQFF.

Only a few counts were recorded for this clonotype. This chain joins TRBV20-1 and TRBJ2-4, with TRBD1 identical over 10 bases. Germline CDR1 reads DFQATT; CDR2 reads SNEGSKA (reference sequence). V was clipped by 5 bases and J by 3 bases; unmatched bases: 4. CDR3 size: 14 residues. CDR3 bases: TGCAGTGCTGGGACAGGGGCAGGCAAAAACATTCAGTACTTC. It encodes CSAGTGAGKNIQYF.

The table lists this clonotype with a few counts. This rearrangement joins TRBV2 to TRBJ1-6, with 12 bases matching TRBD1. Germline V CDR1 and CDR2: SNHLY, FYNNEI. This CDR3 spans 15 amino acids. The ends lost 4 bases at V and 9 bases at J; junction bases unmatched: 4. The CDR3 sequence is CASSVRDRGRSPLHF. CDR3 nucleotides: TGTGCCAGCAGTGTCCGGGACAGGGGGCGTTCACCCCTCCACTTT. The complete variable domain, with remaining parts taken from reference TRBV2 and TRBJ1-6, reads EPEVTQTPSHQVTQMGQEVILRCVPISNHLYFYWYRQILGQKVEFLVSFYNNEISEKSEIFDDQFSVERPDGSNFTLKIRSTKLEDSAMYFCASSVRDRGRSPLHFGNGTRLTVT.

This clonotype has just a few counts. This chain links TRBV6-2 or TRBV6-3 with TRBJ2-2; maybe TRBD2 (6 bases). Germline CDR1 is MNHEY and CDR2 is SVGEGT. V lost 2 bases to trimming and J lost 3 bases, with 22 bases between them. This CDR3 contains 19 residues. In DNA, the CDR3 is TGTGCCAGCAGTTACGACCGACTCGCGGGGATTCCTTACACCGGGGAGCTGTTTTTT. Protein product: CASSYDRLAGIPYTGELFF.

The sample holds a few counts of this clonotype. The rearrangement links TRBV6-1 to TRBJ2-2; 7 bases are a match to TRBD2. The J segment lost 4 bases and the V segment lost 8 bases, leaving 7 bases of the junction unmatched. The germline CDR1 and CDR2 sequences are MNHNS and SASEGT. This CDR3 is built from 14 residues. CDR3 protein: CASLGGTGTGELFF. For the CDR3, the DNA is TGTGCCAGCCTGGGGGGGACCGGCACCGGGGAGCTGTTTTTT.

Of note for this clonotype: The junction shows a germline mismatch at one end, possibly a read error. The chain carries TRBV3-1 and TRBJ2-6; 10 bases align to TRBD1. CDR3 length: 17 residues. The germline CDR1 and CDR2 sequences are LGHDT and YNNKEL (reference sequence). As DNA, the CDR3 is TGTGCCAGCAGCACCCGGACAGGGGGTTCTGGGGCCAACGACCTGACTTTC. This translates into CASSTRTGGSGANDLTF.